Each of the 16 T cell receptor beta chains below was sequenced from the same sample in a study of beta chain features in type 1 diabetes. Expressed TCRB transcripts were sequenced after all isolated RNA was converted to cDNA. Method: immunoSEQ multiplex PCR; TCRdb's copy keeps in-frame clones and lacks some. The sample contains roughly 500,000 clones, around 10% of which appear only once. Sequenced: naive CD4+ T cells from blood. The receptors were gathered from a woman between 18 and 29 years old in good health.

This clone showed up just a few times. This sequence joins TRBV7-2 and TRBJ2-3; TRBD2 aligns across 8 bases. CDR1 SGHTA and CDR2 FQGNSA come from the germline V gene. Trimming took 6 bases from V and 2 from J; bases not matched to a gene: 10. The CDR3 covers 16 residues. DNA for the CDR3: TGTGCCAGCAGGGTAGTGGCTAGCGGGTACACAGATACGCAGTATTTT. Translating it yields CASRVVASGYTDTQYF.

This clone was seen a handful of times. CDR3 protein: CASSYSRGYNEQFF. CDR3 DNA: TGTGCCAGCAGTTACTCGAGGGGCTACAATGAGCAGTTCTTC. This chain links TRBV6-5 with TRBJ2-1, with D perhaps given as TRBD1 or TRBD2 (5 bases each). This CDR3 region has 14 residues. The germline V gene has CDR1 MNHEY and CDR2 SVGAGI. V was shortened by 0 bases and J by 3 bases, with 6 bases between the two germline ends.

The V call is TRBV7-8, the J call TRBJ2-7, with 10 bases fitting TRBD1. This CDR3 region has 14 residues. V lost 4 bases, J lost 2 bases, and 2 bases stayed unmatched. From germline, CDR1 is SGHVS and CDR2 FQNEAQ. CDR3 sequence (DNA): TGTGCCAGCAGCTCGGGACAGGGGACCTACGAGCAGTACTTC. Its protein is CASSSGQGTYEQYF.

This clone was recorded a few times. The same CDR3 also results from other DNA sequences found in this sample. The chain employs TRBV30 and TRBJ1-5; D may be TRBD1 (5 bases). CDR1 and CDR2 (germline): GTSNPN, SVGIG (reference sequence). V lost 0 bases and J 4 bases, leaving 10 bases between the germline ends. The CDR3 is 14 amino acids. The CDR3 region has the DNA TGTGCCTGGAGTGTACGGGGGGGGAATCAGCCCCAGCATTTT. Protein: CAWSVRGGNQPQHF.

The J gene is TRBJ1-5, the V gene TRBV7-7; D gene ambiguous. CDR1 and CDR2 (germline): SSHAT, FNYEAQ (reference sequence). The CDR3 has 10 residues. The CDR3 DNA reads as TGTGCGGACAGCAATCAGCCCCAGCATTTT. It encodes CADSNQPQHF.

The chain is built from TRBV30 and TRBJ2-1; D may match TRBD1 or TRBD2 (7 bases each). CDR1 is GTSNPN, CDR2 SVGIG, per germline (reference sequence). V gave up 3 bases and J gave up 3 bases, with 18 bases separating them. CDR3 length equals 16 residues. The CDR3 bases are TGTGCCTGGAGGCTTCGACAGGGAGGGAACTACAATGAGCAGTTCTTC. Translation gives CAWRLRQGGNYNEQFF.

This clone showed up just a few times. The chain carries TRBV7-2 and TRBJ2-3; D uncertain. The CDR3 extends over 15 amino acids. Per the germline V gene, CDR1 is SGHTA and CDR2 is FQGNSA. V lost 2 bases, J lost 4 bases, and 13 bases lay in between. Here the CDR3 reads CASSLSPPGADTQYF. The CDR3 DNA is TGTGCCAGCAGCTTAAGCCCTCCAGGCGCAGATACGCAGTATTTT. Supplemented by reference TRBV7-2 and TRBJ2-3, the full variable domain reads GAGVSQSPSNKVTEKGKDVELRCDPISGHTALYWYRQSLGQGLEFLIYFQGNSAPDKSGLPSDRFSAERTGGSVSTLTIQRTQQEDSAVYLCASSLSPPGADTQYFGPGTRLTVL.

This clone was detected a few times. The CDR3 loop is CASSVTGGNEQFF. In DNA form, the CDR3 reads TGCGCCAGCAGCGTGACAGGGGGCAATGAGCAGTTCTTC. V is TRBV5-1 and J is TRBJ2-1; 9 nucleotides match TRBD1. The germline CDR1 and CDR2 sequences are SGHRS and YFSETQ. This CDR3 has 13 residues. J gave up 6 bases and V 4 bases, and 2 bases lay outside the gene matches.

This clone was counted a few times. The CDR3 sequence is CASSREGGVYDTQYF. The CDR3 nucleotides read TGTGCCAGCTCACGGGAAGGGGGCGTCTACGATACGCAGTATTTT. The chain is built from TRBV18 and TRBJ2-3; 7 bases line up with TRBD1. There are 15 residues in the CDR3. V shed 4 bases, J shed 6 bases, and the junction held 10 bases outside the gene matches. Germline CDR1 reads KGHSH; CDR2 reads LQKENI.

This clone was detected a few times. The chain uses TRBV7-2 and TRBJ2-1; D ambiguous. CDR3 length: 13 amino acids. The V end was cut by 1 base, the J end by 10 bases, with 11 bases between. The germline CDR1 and CDR2 sequences are SGHTA and FQGNSA. The CDR3 region is CASSLVGWEEQFF. CDR3 nucleotide sequence: TGTGCCAGCAGCTTAGTCGGGTGGGAAGAGCAGTTCTTC.

The CDR3 DNA reads as TGTGCCAGCAGCTTGACGGGACAGGCGAACTATGGCTACACCTTC. Protein: CASSLTGQANYGYTF. This sequence joins TRBV7-9 and TRBJ1-2, with TRBD1 identical over 8 bases. V dropped 3 bases and J dropped 2; count of bases not matched to a gene: 5. CDR1 SEHNR and CDR2 FQNEAQ come from the germline V gene (reference sequence). This CDR3 has 15 amino acids.

In this sample, this clone turned up a few times. Other DNA sequences of this sample code for an identical CDR3. The genes are TRBV30 and TRBJ1-5, with unresolved D. The V end lost 1 base, the J end lost 4 bases, and 8 bases lay between the germline ends. Germline assignment: CDR1 GTSNPN and CDR2 SVGIG (reference sequence). The CDR3 spans 13 residues. CDR3 DNA sequence: TGTGCCTGGAGTGACCGGGGAAATCAGCCCCAGCATTTT. Translating it yields CAWSDRGNQPQHF.

The chain couples TRBV29-1 to TRBJ1-1; TRBD1 matches at 8 bases. Per germline, CDR1 SQVTM and CDR2 ANQGSEA. Losses at the gene ends were 4 bases for V and 5 bases for J; bases not matched to a gene: 9. This CDR3 region has 14 residues. This CDR3 reads CSVATGGEVTEAFF. CDR3 sequence (DNA): TGCAGCGTTGCCACAGGGGGAGAGGTGACTGAAGCTTTCTTT.

V and J are TRBV7-3 and TRBJ1-1; D gene ambiguous. The germline gives CDR1 SGHTA, CDR2 FQGTGA. The CDR3 runs 13 residues. Trimming took off 4 bases at V and 4 bases at J, with 10 bases between the two ends. CDR3 loop: CASSSQSGTEAFF. DNA of the CDR3: TGTGCCAGCAGCTCACAGAGCGGCACTGAAGCTTTCTTT.

This clone was seen ten or more times. The V call is TRBV7-2, the J call TRBJ2-6; D is ambiguous. V was pared by 3 bases and J by 2 bases, with 2 bases between. The V gene's germline CDR1 is SGHTA and CDR2 FQGNSA. There are 13 residues in the CDR3. This chain's CDR3 is CASSFAGANVLTF. The CDR3 nucleotides read TGTGCCAGCAGCTTTGCTGGGGCCAACGTCCTGACTTTC. Combining the CDR3 with reference TRBV7-2 and TRBJ2-6 gives the whole variable domain GAGVSQSPSNKVTEKGKDVELRCDPISGHTALYWYRQSLGQGLEFLIYFQGNSAPDKSGLPSDRFSAERTGGSVSTLTIQRTQQEDSAVYLCASSFAGANVLTFGAGSRLTVL.

This chain links TRBV12-5 with TRBJ2-3; D unclear. Germline values: CDR1 LGHNT, CDR2 FRNRAP. The CDR3 contains 17 residues. V lost 1 base, J lost 0 bases, and 14 bases lay in between. As DNA, the CDR3 is TGTGCTAGTGGTTTGGAGATTAAACACCGGAGCACAGATACGCAGTATTTT. Residues: CASGLEIKHRSTDTQYF.